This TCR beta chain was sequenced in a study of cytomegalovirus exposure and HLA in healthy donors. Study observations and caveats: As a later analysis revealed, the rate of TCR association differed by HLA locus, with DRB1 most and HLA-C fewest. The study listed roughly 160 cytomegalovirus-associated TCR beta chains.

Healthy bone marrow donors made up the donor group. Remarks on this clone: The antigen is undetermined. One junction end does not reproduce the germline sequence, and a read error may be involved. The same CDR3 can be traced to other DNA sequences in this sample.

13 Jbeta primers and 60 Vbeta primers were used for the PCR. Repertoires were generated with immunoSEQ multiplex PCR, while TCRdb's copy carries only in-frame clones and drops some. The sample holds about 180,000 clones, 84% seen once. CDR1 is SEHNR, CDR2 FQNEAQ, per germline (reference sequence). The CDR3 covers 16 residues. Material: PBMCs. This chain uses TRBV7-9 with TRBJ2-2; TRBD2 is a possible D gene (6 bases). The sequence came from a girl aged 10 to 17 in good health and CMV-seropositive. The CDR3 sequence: CASSLSGDANTGELFF. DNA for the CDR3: TGTGCTAGCAGCCTATCGGGGGACGCGAACACCGGGGAGCTGTTTTTT.